A selection of T cell receptor beta chains follows, all from one sample in a study of neoadjuvant nivolumab and ipilimumab in lung cancer. Assay used: immunoSEQ multiplex PCR; TCRdb lists only in-frame clones, some missing. The sample comprises fewer than 40,000 clones, roughly nine tenths of which are singletons, and 2.5% to 3.5% rests with the top ten. The material sequenced was peripheral blood, taken before neoadjuvant nivolumab, alone or with ipilimumab. The source is an adult with non-small cell lung cancer. Each CDR3 is given with its conserved first and last residue. A D gene is named only where the DNA matches it firmly. Only part of the rows carry a size: once, few, many, or a class if the clone is expanded.

CDR3nt	CDR3aa	d_gene	abundance	v_gene	j_gene
TGTGCCACTGACAGGGACGGCTCTGGAAACACCATATATTTT	CATDRDGSGNTIYF	TRBD1	-	TRBV2	TRBJ1-3
TGTGCCAGCAACCGCGGTAATTCCTACAATGAGCAGTTCTTC	CASNRGNSYNEQFF	-	-	TRBV25-1	TRBJ2-1
TGCGCCAGCAGCTTGAGCGTCAGGGCCTACGAGCAGTACTTC	CASSLSVRAYEQYF	-	-	TRBV5-1	TRBJ2-7
TGTGCCAGCTCACCACCGGCTCGGACAGGGCCCCTACACCAAGAGACCCAGTACTTC	CASSPPARTGPLHQETQYF	TRBD1	-	TRBV18	TRBJ2-5
TGTGCCAGTCGGAGGCTAGCGGAGACCCACACTGGGGATACGCAGTATTTT	CASRRLAETHTGDTQYF	TRBD2	-	TRBV2	TRBJ2-3
TGTGCCAGCAGTTTAAATAGCGGGAGGGACCAGTACTTC	CASSLNSGRDQYF	TRBD2	once	TRBV27	TRBJ2-5
TGTGCCAGCAGGCCGAACCCAGGGAACGGGGAGCTGTTTTTT	CASRPNPGNGELFF	-	-	TRBV27	TRBJ2-2
TGTGCCTGGAGTGTACGGACGGGGAACTATGGCTACACCTTC	CAWSVRTGNYGYTF	-	once	TRBV30	TRBJ1-2
TGTGCCAGCAGTCCGGGGGTAGATACGCAGTATTTT	CASSPGVDTQYF	-	-	TRBV25-1	TRBJ2-3
TGTGCCAGCAGCCGCCCGGGACCGCCCGGGAGCTACGAGCAGTACTTC	CASSRPGPPGSYEQYF	-	once	TRBV28	TRBJ2-7
TGTGCCAGCAGCCCCATACACGACCCGCGACGTTGCGAGCAGTACTTC	CASSPIHDPRRCEQYF	-	-	TRBV7-3	TRBJ2-7
TGTGCCAGACAACAGGACTCCAACTATGGCTACACCTTC	CARQQDSNYGYTF	-	few	TRBV2	TRBJ1-2
TGCGCCAGCAGCCCCTGGACTAGCGGGGACCAGTTCTTC	CASSPWTSGDQFF	TRBD2	medium-sized	TRBV5-1	TRBJ2-1
TGTGCCAGCAGCTTCGAGGGAGGGTTCAATGAGCAGTTCTTC	CASSFEGGFNEQFF	TRBD2	-	TRBV7-3	TRBJ2-1
TGTGCCAGCAGTGTCTCTAGGACGACGGATACGCAGTATTTT	CASSVSRTTDTQYF	-	-	TRBV2	TRBJ2-3
TGCGCCAGCAGCTCCTTAGAGACCCAGTACTTC	CASSSLETQYF	-	few	TRBV5-1	TRBJ2-5
TGTGCCAGCAGTGACGAGATCAGGGGGTATAGGACTGAAGCTTTCTTT	CASSDEIRGYRTEAFF	TRBD1	-	TRBV25-1	TRBJ1-1
TGCGCCAGCAGCCCGGGGACAGAGAACACTGAAGCTTTCTTT	CASSPGTENTEAFF	TRBD1	-	TRBV5-1	TRBJ1-1
TGTGCCAGCAGCTCTTACAAGGAGAGCTTCACTGAAGCTTTCTTT	CASSSYKESFTEAFF	-	once	TRBV7-2	TRBJ1-1
TGTGCCAGCAGTTACTCTGGGCAACGAGAGGCAGAGACCCAGTACTTC	CASSYSGQREAETQYF	-	-	TRBV6-5	TRBJ2-5
TGTGCCATCAGTGAGTACGTGAATGAGCAGTTCTTC	CAISEYVNEQFF	-	-	TRBV10-3	TRBJ2-1
TGTGCCTGGAGTGTAACTATAGAGAATGAGCAGTTCTTC	CAWSVTIENEQFF	-	-	TRBV30	TRBJ2-1
TGTGCCAGCAGCTTGGACAGGGTGGGGTCTGGCTACACCTTC	CASSLDRVGSGYTF	-	once	TRBV5-4	TRBJ1-2
TGTGCCAGCTCACCGGGGTCGGGGACAGATACGCAGTATTTT	CASSPGSGTDTQYF	-	-	TRBV18	TRBJ2-3
TGTGCCAGTACCCCTCGGGGTGACTATGGCTACACCTTC	CASTPRGDYGYTF	-	-	TRBV19	TRBJ1-2